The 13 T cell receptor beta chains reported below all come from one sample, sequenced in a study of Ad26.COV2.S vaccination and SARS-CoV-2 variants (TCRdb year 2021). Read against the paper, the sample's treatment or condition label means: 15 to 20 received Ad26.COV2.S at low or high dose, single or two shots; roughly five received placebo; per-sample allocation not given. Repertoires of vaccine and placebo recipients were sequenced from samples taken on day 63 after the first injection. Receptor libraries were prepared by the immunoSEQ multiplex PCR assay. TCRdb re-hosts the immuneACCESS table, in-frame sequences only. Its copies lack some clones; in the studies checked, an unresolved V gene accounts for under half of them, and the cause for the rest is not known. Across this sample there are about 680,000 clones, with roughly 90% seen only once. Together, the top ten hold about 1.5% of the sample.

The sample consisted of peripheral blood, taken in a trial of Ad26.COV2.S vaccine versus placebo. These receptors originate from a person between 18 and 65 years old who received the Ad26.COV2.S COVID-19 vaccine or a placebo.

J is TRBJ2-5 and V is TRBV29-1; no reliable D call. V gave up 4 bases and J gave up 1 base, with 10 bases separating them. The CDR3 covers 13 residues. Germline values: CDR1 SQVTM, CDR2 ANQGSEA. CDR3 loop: CSVGLGRQETQYF. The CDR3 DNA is TGCAGCGTTGGGTTAGGGCGCCAAGAGACCCAGTACTTC.

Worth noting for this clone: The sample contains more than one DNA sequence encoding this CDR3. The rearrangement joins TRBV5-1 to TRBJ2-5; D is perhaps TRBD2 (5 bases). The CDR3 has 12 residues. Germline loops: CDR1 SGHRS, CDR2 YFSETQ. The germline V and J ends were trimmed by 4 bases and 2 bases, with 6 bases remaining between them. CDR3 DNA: TGCGCCAGCAGCCGGGGACAAGAGACCCAGTACTTC. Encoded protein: CASSRGQETQYF.

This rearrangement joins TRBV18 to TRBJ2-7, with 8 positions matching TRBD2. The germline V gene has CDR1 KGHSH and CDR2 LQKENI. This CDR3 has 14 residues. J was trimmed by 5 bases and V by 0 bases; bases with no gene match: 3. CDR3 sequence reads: CASSPPFGGDEQYF. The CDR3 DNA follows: TGTGCCAGCTCACCACCATTCGGGGGGGACGAGCAGTACTTC.

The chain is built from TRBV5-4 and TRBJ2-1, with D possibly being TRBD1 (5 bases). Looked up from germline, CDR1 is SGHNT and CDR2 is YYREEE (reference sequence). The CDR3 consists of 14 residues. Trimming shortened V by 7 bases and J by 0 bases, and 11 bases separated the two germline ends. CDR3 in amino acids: CASQMTASYNEQFF. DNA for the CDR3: TGTGCCAGCCAAATGACAGCCTCCTACAATGAGCAGTTCTTC.

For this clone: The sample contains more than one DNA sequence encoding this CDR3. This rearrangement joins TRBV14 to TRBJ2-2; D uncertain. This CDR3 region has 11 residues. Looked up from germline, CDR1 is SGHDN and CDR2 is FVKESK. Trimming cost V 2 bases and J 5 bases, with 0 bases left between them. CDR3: CASSQTGELFF. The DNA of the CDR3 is TGTGCCAGCAGCCAAACCGGGGAGCTGTTTTTT.

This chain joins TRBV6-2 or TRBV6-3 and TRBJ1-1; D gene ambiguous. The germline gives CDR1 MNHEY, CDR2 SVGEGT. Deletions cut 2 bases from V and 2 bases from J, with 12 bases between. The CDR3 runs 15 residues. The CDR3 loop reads CASSYRRQTNTEAFF. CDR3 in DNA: TGTGCCAGCAGTTACAGGAGGCAGACCAACACTGAAGCTTTCTTT.

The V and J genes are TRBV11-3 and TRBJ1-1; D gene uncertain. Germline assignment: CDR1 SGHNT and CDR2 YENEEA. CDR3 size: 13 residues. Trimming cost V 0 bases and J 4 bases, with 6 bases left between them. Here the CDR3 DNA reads TGTGCCAGCAGCTTAGATCCAACCACTGAAGCTTTCTTT. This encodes CASSLDPTTEAFF.

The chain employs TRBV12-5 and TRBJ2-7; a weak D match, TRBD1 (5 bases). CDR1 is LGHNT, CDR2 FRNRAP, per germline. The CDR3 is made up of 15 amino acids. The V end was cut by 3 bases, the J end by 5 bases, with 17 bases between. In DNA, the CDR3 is TGTGCTAGTGGTTTAAAGAACAGGAAATCTGACGAGCAGTACTTC. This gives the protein CASGLKNRKSDEQYF. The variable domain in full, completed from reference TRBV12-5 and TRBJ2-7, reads DARVTQTPRHKVTEMGQEVTMRCQPILGHNTVFWYRQTMMQGLELLAYFRNRAPLDDSGMPKDRFSAEMPDATLATLKIQPSEPRDSAVYFCASGLKNRKSDEQYFGPGTRLTVT.

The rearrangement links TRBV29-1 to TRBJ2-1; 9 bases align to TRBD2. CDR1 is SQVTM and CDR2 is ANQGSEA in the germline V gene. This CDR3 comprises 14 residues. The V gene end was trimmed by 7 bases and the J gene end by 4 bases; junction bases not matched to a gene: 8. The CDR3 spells CSALAGRWYNEQFF. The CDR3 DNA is TGCAGCGCCCTAGCGGGGAGGTGGTACAATGAGCAGTTCTTC.

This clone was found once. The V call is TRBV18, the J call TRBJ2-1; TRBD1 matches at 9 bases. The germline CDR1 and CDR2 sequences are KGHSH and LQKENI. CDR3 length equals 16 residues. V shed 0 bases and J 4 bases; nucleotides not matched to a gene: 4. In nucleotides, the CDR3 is TGTGCCAGCTCACCACCGACAGGGGGGGAGTACAATGAGCAGTTCTTC. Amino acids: CASSPPTGGEYNEQFF.

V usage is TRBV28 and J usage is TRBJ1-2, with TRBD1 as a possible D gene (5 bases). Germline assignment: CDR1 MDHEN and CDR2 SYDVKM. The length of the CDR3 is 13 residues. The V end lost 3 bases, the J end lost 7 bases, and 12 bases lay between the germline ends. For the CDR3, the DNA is TGTGCCAGCAGTTTGCCCCGGCAGGGTGGCTACACCTTC. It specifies CASSLPRQGGYTF.

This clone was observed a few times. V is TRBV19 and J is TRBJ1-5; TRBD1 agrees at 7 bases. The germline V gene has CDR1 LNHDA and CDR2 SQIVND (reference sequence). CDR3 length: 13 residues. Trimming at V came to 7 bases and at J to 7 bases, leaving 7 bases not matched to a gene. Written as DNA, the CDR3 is TGTGCCAGTAATACAGGGGTGTCGCAGCCCCAGCATTTT. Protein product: CASNTGVSQPQHF.

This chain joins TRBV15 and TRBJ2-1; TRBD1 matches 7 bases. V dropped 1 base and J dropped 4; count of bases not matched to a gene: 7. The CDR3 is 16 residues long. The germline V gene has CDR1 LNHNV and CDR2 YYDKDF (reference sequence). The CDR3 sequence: CATSRGWTGGYNEQFF. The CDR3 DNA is TGTGCCACCAGCAGAGGTTGGACAGGAGGTTACAATGAGCAGTTCTTC.